The source of this TCR beta chain is a study of T-cell memory formation after mild COVID-19. Points from the study as a whole: Some clones that responded were present in memory (sampled pre-infection), which suggests cross-reactive memory joined. Among CD4+ contracting clones, most were CM and EM, and CD8+ ones EMRA.

With constant-segment primers, 5'RACE yielded cDNA libraries of TCR alpha and TCR beta that carried sample barcodes and UMIs. Via MiXCR, TCRdb re-called the 5' RACE reads, giving one row per CDR3 protein. Of 350,000 to 500,000 distinct CDR3 sequences detected, 23% appear once; the ten largest clones hold about an eighth. The V gene lost 1 base and the J gene lost 2 bases, with 12 bases spanning the gap. The germline V gene has CDR1 KGHSH and CDR2 LQKENI. The CDR3 covers 15 residues. The table lists this clonotype with a few counts. The antigen remains undetermined. Specimen: PBMCs or a T cell subset sorted from them (not recorded which). The rearrangement joins TRBV18 to TRBJ2-7, with D perhaps matching TRBD1 (6 bases). The sequence was collected from an adult woman who had mild COVID-19 (a few samples of this study predate the infection). Cell type and time point are not known. Written as DNA, the CDR3 is TGTGCCAGCTCACCACTTGACAGGCCAACCTACGAGCAGTACTTC. This gives the protein CASSPLDRPTYEQYF.